The TCR beta chain described here comes from a study of cytomegalovirus exposure and HLA in healthy donors. Overall study results and limits: Equally common other TCR beta chains were less clonally expanded than HLA-associated ones, a later analysis found. Immune exposure information comprised only CMV serostatus. Association of 16,951 TCR beta sequences with HLA alleles was found at 0.05 false discovery rate in a later analysis. A later analysis appeared to link common viral pathogens to several of the most significant clusters.

PCR employed 60 Vbeta and 13 Jbeta primers. Sequencing used immunoSEQ multiplex PCR; TCRdb keeps in-frame clones, though not all of them. The sample includes some 60,000 clones, more than 70% of them seen just once. On this clone: Its antigen is not known.

The sample was PBMCs. This receptor was taken from a male donor in good health and CMV-seronegative.

CDR3 coding DNA: TGTGCCAGCTCACCAGGGGGGGGGTCCTACAATGAGCAGTTCTTC. This sequence encodes CASSPGGGSYNEQFF. J is TRBJ2-1 and V is TRBV18; the match to TRBD2 covers 7 bases. V was clipped by 2 bases and J by 1 base; unmatched bases: 2. The CDR3 extends over 15 amino acids. The germline V gene has CDR1 KGHSH and CDR2 LQKENI.